Presented here are 32 T cell receptor beta chains from one specimen sequenced in a study of CXCR3-negative and CXCR3-positive naive CD8 T cells. UMI-labeled TRB cDNA libraries were prepared by 5' RACE. Reprocessing the 5' RACE reads, TCRdb reports a single entry for every CDR3 protein and omits DNA. This repertoire includes 70,000 to 95,000 distinct CDR3 sequences. The sequencing input was naive CXCR3- CD8+ T cells from blood. Indicated subset: CD45RO-CCR7+CD27+CD95- naive CD8+ T cells lacking CXCR3 (TNR3-). These receptors were taken from a human donor in good health. Some clones in this sample may be carry-over from other donors' samples.

This chain joins TRBV29-1 and TRBJ2-1; TCRdb gives TRBD2 as the D gene, but with no DNA this cannot be confirmed. Germline V lookup: CDR1 SQVTM, CDR2 ANQGSEA. The CDR3 consists of 14 residues. The chain's CDR3 is CSVGGRDAYNEQFF.

The chain carries TRBV20-1 and TRBJ2-1; no DNA is available, so the TRBD2 call from TCRdb remains unchecked. The CDR3 runs 13 residues. Per germline, CDR1 DFQATT and CDR2 SNEGSKA (reference sequence). The CDR3: CSARTSGSNEQFF.

This chain uses TRBV4-1 with TRBJ2-1; TCRdb lists TRBD2, though no DNA is available to test this call. The CDR3 consists of 14 residues. Germline V lookup: CDR1 MGHRA, CDR2 YSYEKL. The CDR3: CASSQDAIGTEQFF.

The chain recombines TRBV29-1 with TRBJ2-7; the TRBD2 assignment by TCRdb is unverifiable without DNA. Per germline, CDR1 SQVTM and CDR2 ANQGSEA. CDR3 size: 11 residues. The CDR3 sequence is CSVLAAYEQYF.

The chain employs TRBV5-6 and TRBJ2-7; the D gene TCRdb calls, TRBD1, cannot be checked with no DNA. The CDR3 consists of 14 residues. In germline, CDR1 is SGHDT, CDR2 YYEEEE. The CDR3 is CASSVNRGLYEQYF.

The chain joins TRBV4-1 to TRBJ2-7; TCRdb's D gene call, TRBD1, goes unchecked for lack of DNA. Germline lookup yields CDR1 MGHRA and CDR2 YSYEKL. The CDR3 has 15 residues. CDR3 in amino acids: CASSQTDRGSYEQYF.

This rearrangement joins TRBV13 to TRBJ2-1; no DNA is available, so the TRBD2 call from TCRdb remains unchecked. Looked up from germline, CDR1 is PRHDT and CDR2 is FYEKMQ (reference sequence). The CDR3 covers 15 residues. This chain's CDR3 is CASSLGLAGGNEQFF. Combining the CDR3 with reference TRBV13 and TRBJ2-1 gives the whole variable domain AAGVIQSPRHLIKEKRETATLKCYPIPRHDTVYWYQQGPGQDPQFLISFYEKMQSDKGSIPDRFSAQQFSDYHSELNMSSLELGDSALYFCASSLGLAGGNEQFFGPGTRLTVL.

The chain is built from TRBV29-1 and TRBJ2-7. Germline assignment: CDR1 SQVTM and CDR2 ANQGSEA. The CDR3 is made up of 12 amino acids. CDR3 sequence reads: CSVEGDDYEQYF.

The gene calls are TRBV13 and TRBJ2-7; TCRdb outputs TRBD1, but without DNA this stays unchecked. Germline loops: CDR1 PRHDT, CDR2 FYEKMQ (reference sequence). The CDR3 consists of 16 residues. The CDR3 is CASSSAHRTGRYEQYF.

The genes are TRBV10-3 and TRBJ2-7; TCRdb names TRBD2, which stays unverified in the absence of DNA. The CDR3 is made up of 14 amino acids. From germline, CDR1 is ENHRY and CDR2 SYGVKD. This chain's CDR3 is CAISELADYYEQYF.

The chain couples TRBV12-3 or TRBV12-4 to TRBJ2-3. CDR3 length: 18 amino acids. The CDR3 region is CASSFGEEGSASTDTQYF.

The rearrangement uses TRBV29-1 and TRBJ1-1; TCRdb proposes TRBD1, but this gene call is untestable without DNA. From germline, CDR1 is SQVTM and CDR2 ANQGSEA. The CDR3 spans 13 residues. Here the CDR3 reads CSVEGTGDTEAFF.

The V and J genes are TRBV6-5 and TRBJ2-7; TCRdb returns TRBD2, unconfirmable since there is no DNA. Germline CDR1 MNHEY, CDR2 SVGAGI. This CDR3 comprises 14 residues. CDR3 in amino acids: CASSYRDFPIQQYF.

This chain connects TRBV29-1 to TRBJ1-1. CDR3 length: 12 amino acids. Germline CDR1 reads SQVTM; CDR2 reads ANQGSEA. The CDR3 is CSVDKGYTEAFF.

This sequence joins TRBV28 and TRBJ2-2; the TCRdb D gene call, TRBD1, has no DNA to confirm it. The CDR3 runs to 15 residues. Germline V lookup: CDR1 MDHEN, CDR2 SYDVKM. The CDR3 sequence: CASNSWDAYTGELFF.

J is TRBJ2-7 and V is TRBV28; TCRdb's D call of TRBD2 is untestable without DNA. The CDR3 covers 14 residues. The V gene's germline CDR1 is MDHEN and CDR2 SYDVKM. CDR3 protein: CASSRPAGGWEQYF. The full variable domain, in which reference TRBV28 and TRBJ2-7 provide the parts outside the CDR3, is DVKVTQSSRYLVKRTGEKVFLECVQDMDHENMFWYRQDPGLGLRLIYFSYDVKMKEKGDIPEGYSVSREKKERFSLILESASTNQTSMYLCASSRPAGGWEQYFGPGTRLTVT.

The chain has TRBV4-2 and TRBJ1-3. Germline CDR1 reads LGHNA; CDR2 reads YNFKEQ. The CDR3 has 16 amino acids. The CDR3 region is CASSQGLTAPGNTIYF.

This chain connects TRBV6-5 to TRBJ2-7. CDR1 is MNHEY and CDR2 is SVGAGI in the germline V gene. This CDR3 comprises 18 residues. CDR3 sequence reads: CASSYSSPRQNYSYEQYF.

The rearrangement uses TRBV4-3 and TRBJ2-3; no DNA is available, so the TRBD1 call from TCRdb remains unchecked. Per germline, CDR1 LGHNA and CDR2 YSLEER. There are 17 residues in the CDR3. The CDR3 sequence: CASSLIPGTASTDTQYF.

The chain recombines TRBV29-1 with TRBJ2-1; the TCRdb call, TRBD1, lacks DNA for checking. CDR3 length: 15 residues. Germline-derived CDR1 and CDR2 are SQVTM and ANQGSEA. CDR3 protein: CSVVSVQGALNEQFF.

The rearrangement links TRBV29-1 to TRBJ1-3; as DNA is missing, the TRBD1 call by TCRdb cannot be tested. The length of the CDR3 is 18 residues. Per germline, CDR1 SQVTM and CDR2 ANQGSEA. The CDR3 region is CSVGGFLGQPISGNTIYF. The complete variable domain, with remaining parts taken from reference TRBV29-1 and TRBJ1-3, reads SAVISQKPSRDICQRGTSLTIQCQVDSQVTMMFWYRQQPGQSLTLIATANQGSEATYESGFVIDKFPISRPNLTFSTLTVSNMSPEDSSIYLCSVGGFLGQPISGNTIYFGEGSWLTVV.

The chain recombines TRBV5-1 with TRBJ2-2; without DNA, the TCRdb call of TRBD1 cannot be checked. Germline values: CDR1 SGHRS, CDR2 YFSETQ. The CDR3 totals 14 residues. The CDR3 loop reads CASSPDRYTGELFF.

This sequence joins TRBV7-2 and TRBJ2-1; there is no DNA to check the TCRdb D call of TRBD2. From germline, CDR1 is SGHTA and CDR2 FQGNSA. The CDR3 is 17 amino acids. CDR3 loop: CASSLVFGGDFGETQYF.

This chain joins TRBV5-6 and TRBJ1-4. Germline loops: CDR1 SGHDT, CDR2 YYEEEE. The CDR3 spans 12 residues. CDR3 residues: CASSEVNEKLFF.

J is TRBJ2-1 and V is TRBV11-3; TCRdb picks TRBD2, but there is no DNA to check that call. The germline V gene has CDR1 SGHNT and CDR2 YENEEA. The CDR3 length is 16 residues. The CDR3: CASSLEAGVNYNEQFF.

The chain has TRBV5-1 and TRBJ2-7. Germline V gives CDR1 SGHRS, CDR2 YFSETQ. The CDR3 runs 13 residues. The chain's CDR3 is CASSWDSDYEQYF. Full variable domain (missing parts from reference TRBV5-1 and TRBJ2-7): KAGVTQTPRYLIKTRGQQVTLSCSPISGHRSVSWYQQTPGQGLQFLFEYFSETQRNKGNFPGRFSGRQFSNSRSEMNVSTLELGDSALYLCASSWDSDYEQYFGPGTRLTVT.

The J gene is TRBJ1-2, the V gene TRBV25-1. Looked up from germline, CDR1 is MGHDK and CDR2 is SYGVNS. This CDR3 contains 14 residues. The CDR3: CASGDPAGGYGYTF.

The chain carries TRBV29-1 and TRBJ1-2. The CDR3 sequence is 13 residues long. Per the germline V gene, CDR1 is SQVTM and CDR2 is ANQGSEA. CDR3 loop: CSVEDGLNYGYTF.

The chain links TRBV7-7 to TRBJ1-1. Germline V CDR1 and CDR2: SSHAT, FNYEAQ (reference sequence). The CDR3 spans 14 residues. This chain's CDR3 is CASSLYSGHPEAFF.

The V and J genes are TRBV2 and TRBJ2-7; the D gene TCRdb calls, TRBD2, cannot be checked with no DNA. The CDR3 has 15 amino acids. From germline, CDR1 is SNHLY and CDR2 FYNNEI. The chain's CDR3 is CARRLPGLPSSEQYF.

This chain joins TRBV14 and TRBJ2-4; TCRdb proposes TRBD1, but this gene call is untestable without DNA. The germline V gene has CDR1 SGHDN and CDR2 FVKESK. The CDR3 is 17 amino acids. CDR3 sequence: CASSQFFVLGGKNIQYF.

This chain links TRBV11-3 with TRBJ2-3; checking the TCRdb D call of TRBD1 is not possible without DNA. The CDR3 is 15 residues long. Germline CDR1 SGHNT, CDR2 YENEEA. The CDR3 protein is CASTYGVGGTDTQYF. Combining the CDR3 with reference TRBV11-3 and TRBJ2-3 gives the whole variable domain EAGVVQSPRYKIIEKKQPVAFWCNPISGHNTLYWYLQNLGQGPELLIRYENEEAVDDSQLPKDRFSAERLKGVDSTLKIQPAELGDSAVYLCASTYGVGGTDTQYFGPGTRLTVL.